The 17 T cell receptor beta chains below were found in one sample sequenced in a study of blood T cell repertoires in COVID-19 (TCRdb year 2020). Preparation of the library involved the immunoSEQ multiplex PCR assay. As stored in TCRdb, this immuneACCESS dataset retains in-frame rearrangements with V and J assigned. A fraction of the clones does not appear; measured against another copy, unresolved V genes explain less than half of the discrepancy, and the remainder lacks a known reason. Recorded for this sample are roughly 180,000 clones; roughly 83% of them occurred a single time. Around 8.6% of the sample is held by the ten biggest clonotypes. Source material: PBMCs or T cells enriched from blood (not recorded which). The receptor set was obtained from a woman younger than 45 who had recovered from COVID-19.

This rearrangement joins TRBV28 to TRBJ1-5, with 10 bases matching TRBD1. The CDR3 contains 14 residues. Trimming removed 7 bases from V and 5 bases from J; junction bases left unmatched: 5. Germline V lookup: CDR1 MDHEN, CDR2 SYDVKM. The CDR3 nucleotides are TGTGCCAGCACCTACGGGACAGGGGATCAGCCCCAGCATTTT. It translates to CASTYGTGDQPQHF.

The chain combines TRBV5-1 with TRBJ1-2, with D possibly matching TRBD1 (5 bases). Deletions cut 4 bases from V and 2 bases from J, with 12 bases between. CDR1 is SGHRS, CDR2 YFSETQ, per germline. This CDR3 has 14 amino acids. The CDR3, as DNA: TGCGCCAGCAGCCTGGACATGTGGAACTATGGCTACACCTTC. Its translation is CASSLDMWNYGYTF. The full variable domain, rest sourced from reference TRBV5-1 and TRBJ1-2, is KAGVTQTPRYLIKTRGQQVTLSCSPISGHRSVSWYQQTPGQGLQFLFEYFSETQRNKGNFPGRFSGRQFSNSRSEMNVSTLELGDSALYLCASSLDMWNYGYTFGSGTRLTVV.

This sequence joins TRBV15 and TRBJ2-1, with D perhaps matching TRBD2 (6 bases). CDR3 length: 13 residues. Germline lookup yields CDR1 LNHNV and CDR2 YYDKDF (reference sequence). V was trimmed by 3 bases and J by 4 bases, leaving 7 bases between them. CDR3 nucleotide sequence: TGTGCCACCAGCAGGGACTATTACAATGAGCAGTTCTTC. Protein sequence: CATSRDYYNEQFF.

V and J are TRBV3-1 (or the pseudogene TRBV3-2) and TRBJ2-1, with a tentative D call TRBD2 (6 bases). V lost 4 bases, J lost 10 bases, and 14 bases lay in between. Germline V gives CDR1 LGHDT, CDR2 YNNKEL (reference sequence). The CDR3 is made up of 13 amino acids. The CDR3 DNA is TGTGCCAGCAGCCCCCATCCTGGGGGGGAGCAGTTCTTC. Its translation: CASSPHPGGEQFF.

The V gene is TRBV19, the J gene TRBJ2-7, with 7 bases identical to TRBD2. The CDR3 is 20 amino acids. V shed 7 bases and J 0 bases; nucleotides not matched to a gene: 24. Per the germline V gene, CDR1 is LNHDA and CDR2 is SQIVND (reference sequence). As DNA, the CDR3 is TGTGCCAGTACTCCCCAGGTTTCGATCGCTGGGGGGGATACCTCCTACGAGCAGTACTTC. This codes for CASTPQVSIAGGDTSYEQYF.

CDR3 residues: CASSSGTGLAEAFF. The CDR3 DNA follows: TGCGCCAGCAGCTCCGGGACAGGGTTGGCTGAAGCTTTCTTT. V gene TRBV5-1 combines with J gene TRBJ1-1; TRBD1 agrees at 9 bases. The V segment lost 3 bases and the J segment 6 bases; nucleotides outside the gene matches: 6. Germline V gene lookup returns CDR1 SGHRS and CDR2 YFSETQ. The CDR3 totals 14 residues.

This chain uses TRBV9 with TRBJ2-7; 12 nucleotides agree with TRBD2. Germline-derived CDR1 and CDR2 are SGDLS and YYNGEE. The CDR3 runs 17 residues. Trimming at V came to 0 bases and at J to 5 bases, leaving 9 bases not matched to a gene. CDR3 protein: CASSVGLAGGTNDEQYF. The CDR3, as DNA: TGTGCCAGCAGCGTAGGGCTAGCGGGAGGGACAAACGACGAGCAGTACTTC. The full variable domain, its missing parts supplied by reference TRBV9 and TRBJ2-7, is DSGVTQTPKHLITATGQRVTLRCSPRSGDLSVYWYQQSLDQGLQFLIQYYNGEERAKGNILERFSAQQFPDLHSELNLSSLELGDSALYFCASSVGLAGGTNDEQYFGPGTRLTVT.

This sequence joins TRBV28 and TRBJ1-4; D ambiguous. The CDR3 loop spans 15 amino acids. V was trimmed by 5 bases and J by 2 bases, leaving 12 bases between them. CDR1 and CDR2 from the germline V gene are MDHEN and SYDVKM. CDR3 sequence: CASSPFGRTNEKLFF. In DNA, the CDR3 is TGTGCCAGCAGTCCCTTCGGGAGGACTAATGAAAAACTGTTTTTT.

The chain uses TRBV5-1 and TRBJ2-1; the match to TRBD2 covers 10 bases. Trimming removed 4 bases from V and 5 bases from J; junction bases left unmatched: 9. The germline gives CDR1 SGHRS, CDR2 YFSETQ. This CDR3 contains 16 residues. The CDR3: CASSPSKREGHNEQFF. CDR3 in DNA: TGCGCCAGCAGCCCCTCTAAGCGGGAGGGGCACAATGAGCAGTTCTTC.

The gene calls are TRBV3-1 (or the pseudogene TRBV3-2) and TRBJ2-7; possibly TRBD2 for D (6 bases). Germline V gene sequence: CDR1 LGHDT, CDR2 YNNKEL (reference sequence). Trimming cost V 6 bases and J 4 bases, with 10 bases left between them. The CDR3 sequence is 12 residues long. CDR3 DNA sequence: TGTGCCAGCAGTCCCGGGACTTACGAGCAGTACTTC. Translated: CASSPGTYEQYF.

The chain is built from TRBV19 and TRBJ1-1; 9 positions match TRBD1. Per germline, CDR1 LNHDA and CDR2 SQIVND (reference sequence). The V and J ends lost 6 bases and 4 bases, in that order; junction bases with no gene match: 3. This CDR3 has 13 amino acids. The CDR3 region is CASRTDRGTEAFF. DNA for the CDR3: TGTGCCAGTAGAACGGACAGGGGCACTGAAGCTTTCTTT.

This chain connects TRBV11-2 to TRBJ2-2, with 10 bases matching TRBD2. With 2 bases clipped from V and 6 bases from J, the junction kept 12 bases outside the gene matches. The CDR3 runs to 18 residues. Germline V gene sequence: CDR1 SGHAT, CDR2 FQNNGV. The CDR3 DNA reads as TGTGCCAGCAGCTTAAATAGCGGGAGGCCGGGTAATGCCGGGGAGCTGTTTTTT. Its translation is CASSLNSGRPGNAGELFF.

This chain links TRBV6-5 with TRBJ1-5; TRBD1 might be the D (6 bases). V was clipped by 6 bases and J by 2 bases, with 14 bases between them. This CDR3 spans 15 amino acids. CDR1 MNHEY and CDR2 SVGAGI come from the germline V gene. This chain's CDR3 is CASRFRGEGNQPQHF. In DNA form, the CDR3 reads TGTGCCAGCAGATTCAGGGGTGAGGGCAATCAGCCCCAGCATTTT.

A single count supports this clone. The V and J genes are TRBV7-6 and TRBJ2-7; no clear D gene. There are 12 residues in the CDR3. Germline CDR1 SGHVS, CDR2 FNYEAQ. V was pared by 3 bases and J by 5 bases, with 8 bases between. This CDR3 reads CASSFGADEQYF. CDR3 DNA sequence: TGTGCCAGCAGCTTCGGTGCCGACGAGCAGTACTTC.

This clone was recorded once. This chain joins TRBV18 and TRBJ2-7; D is perhaps TRBD2 (5 bases). The CDR3 has 12 residues. CDR1 is KGHSH and CDR2 is LQKENI in the germline V gene. Trimming took off 3 bases at V and 3 bases at J, with 6 bases between the two ends. The CDR3 DNA follows: TGTGCCAGCTCACCCGGGAACTACGAGCAGTACTTC. Amino acid sequence: CASSPGNYEQYF.

This sequence joins TRBV28 and TRBJ2-1; 7 positions agree with TRBD2. CDR1 and CDR2 (germline): MDHEN, SYDVKM. J gave up 6 bases and V 6 bases, and 11 bases lay outside the gene matches. This CDR3 contains 15 residues. CDR3 DNA sequence: TGTGCCAGCAGGTTGGGCGGGAGTTTCTTCAATGAGCAGTTCTTC. Translated, it gives CASRLGGSFFNEQFF.

This chain joins TRBV6-5 and TRBJ1-3; 7 positions agree with TRBD1. CDR3 length: 14 amino acids. Per germline, CDR1 MNHEY and CDR2 SVGAGI. J was trimmed by 2 bases and V by 7 bases; bases with no gene match: 5. CDR3 protein: CASIKTGPGNTIYF. The CDR3 DNA reads TGTGCCAGCATTAAGACAGGGCCTGGAAACACCATATATTTT.